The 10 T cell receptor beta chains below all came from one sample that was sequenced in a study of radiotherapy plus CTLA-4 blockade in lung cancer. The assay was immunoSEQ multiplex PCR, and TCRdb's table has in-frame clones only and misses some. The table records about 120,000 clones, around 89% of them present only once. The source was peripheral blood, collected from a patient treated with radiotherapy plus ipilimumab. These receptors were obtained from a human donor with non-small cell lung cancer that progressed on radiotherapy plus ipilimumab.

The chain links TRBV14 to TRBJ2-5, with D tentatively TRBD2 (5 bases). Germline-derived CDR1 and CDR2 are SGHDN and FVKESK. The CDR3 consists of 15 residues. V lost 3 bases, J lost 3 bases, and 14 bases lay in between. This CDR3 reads CASSHGGRRKETQYF. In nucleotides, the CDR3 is TGTGCCAGCAGCCATGGCGGCAGGAGGAAAGAGACCCAGTACTTC.

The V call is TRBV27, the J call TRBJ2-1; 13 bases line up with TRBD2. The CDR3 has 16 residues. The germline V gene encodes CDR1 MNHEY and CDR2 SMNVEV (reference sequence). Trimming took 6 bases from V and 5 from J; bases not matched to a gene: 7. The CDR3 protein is CASSPRLAGGNNEQFF. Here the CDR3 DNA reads TGTGCCAGCAGCCCACGACTAGCGGGAGGTAACAATGAGCAGTTCTTC.

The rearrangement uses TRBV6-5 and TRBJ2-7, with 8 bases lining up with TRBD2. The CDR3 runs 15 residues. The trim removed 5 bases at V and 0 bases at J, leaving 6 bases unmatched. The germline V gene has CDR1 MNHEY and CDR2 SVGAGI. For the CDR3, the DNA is TGTGCCAGCAGTGCTCCTAGCGGGCCCTCCTACGAGCAGTACTTC. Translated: CASSAPSGPSYEQYF.

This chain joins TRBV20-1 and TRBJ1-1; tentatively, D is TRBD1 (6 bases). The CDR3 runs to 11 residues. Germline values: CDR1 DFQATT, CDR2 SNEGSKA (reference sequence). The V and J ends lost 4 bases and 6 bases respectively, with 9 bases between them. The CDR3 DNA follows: TGCAGTGCTACAGGGGACGCTGAAGCTTTCTTT. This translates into CSATGDAEAFF.

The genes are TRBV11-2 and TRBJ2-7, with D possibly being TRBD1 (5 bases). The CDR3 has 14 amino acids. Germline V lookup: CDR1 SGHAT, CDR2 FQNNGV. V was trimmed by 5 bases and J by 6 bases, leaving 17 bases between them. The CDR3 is CASSADTRVGEQYF. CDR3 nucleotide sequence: TGTGCCAGCAGCGCCGATACCAGGGTGGGCGAGCAGTACTTC.

In nucleotides, the CDR3 is TGTGCCAGCAGTGACCTCCCGAGGGCAGGGAGAAGGAAGGAGCAGTACTTC. It is translated as CASSDLPRAGRRKEQYF. The chain uses TRBV2 and TRBJ2-7; perhaps D is TRBD1 or TRBD2 (5 bases each). V was clipped by 3 bases and J by 7 bases, with 25 bases between them. Germline V gives CDR1 SNHLY, CDR2 FYNNEI. The CDR3 is 17 residues long.

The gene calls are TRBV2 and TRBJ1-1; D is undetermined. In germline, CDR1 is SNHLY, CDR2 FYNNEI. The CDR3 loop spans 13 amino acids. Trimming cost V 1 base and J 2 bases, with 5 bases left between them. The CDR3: CASSEDQNTEAFF. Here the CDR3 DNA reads TGTGCCAGCAGTGAAGACCAAAACACTGAAGCTTTCTTT.

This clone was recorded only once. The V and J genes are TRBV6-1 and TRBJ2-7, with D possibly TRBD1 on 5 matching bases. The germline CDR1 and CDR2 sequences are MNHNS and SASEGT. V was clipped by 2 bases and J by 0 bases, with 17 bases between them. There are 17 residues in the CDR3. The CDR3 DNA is TGTGCCAGCAGTGAACCCCTGGTCAGGACAAGCTCCTACGAGCAGTACTTC. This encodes CASSEPLVRTSSYEQYF.

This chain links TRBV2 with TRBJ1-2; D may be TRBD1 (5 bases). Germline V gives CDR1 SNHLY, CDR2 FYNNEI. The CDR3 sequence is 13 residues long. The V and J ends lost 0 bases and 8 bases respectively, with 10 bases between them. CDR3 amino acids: CASSEAGDDGYTF. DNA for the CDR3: TGTGCCAGCAGTGAAGCAGGGGACGACGGCTACACCTTC. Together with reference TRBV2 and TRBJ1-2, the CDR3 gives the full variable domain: EPEVTQTPSHQVTQMGQEVILRCVPISNHLYFYWYRQILGQKVEFLVSFYNNEISEKSEIFDDQFSVERPDGSNFTLKIRSTKLEDSAMYFCASSEAGDDGYTFGSGTRLTVV.

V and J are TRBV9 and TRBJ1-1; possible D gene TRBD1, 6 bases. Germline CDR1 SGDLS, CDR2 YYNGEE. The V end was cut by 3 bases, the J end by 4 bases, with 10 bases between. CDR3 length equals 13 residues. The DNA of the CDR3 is TGTGCCAGCAGCGGCACGGACAGCACTGAAGCTTTCTTT. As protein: CASSGTDSTEAFF.